The present T cell receptor beta chain was sequenced within a study of T-cell memory formation after mild COVID-19. Points from the study as a whole: Those CD4+ clones that contracted were mainly in CM and EM (CD8+ ones in EMRA).

Trimming removed 6 bases from V and 4 bases from J, with 12 bases in between. Germline CDR1 is MNHEY and CDR2 is SVGAGI. This CDR3 is built from 13 residues. In the case of this clonotype: The antigen is not known.

TCRdb independently ran MiXCR on the 5' RACE reads; one entry per CDR3 protein. Seen here are about 270,000 distinct CDR3 sequences, around 16% observed once, and the top ten hold roughly 24%. The receptor was isolated from a man aged 18 to 30 who had mild COVID-19 (a few samples of this study predate the infection). Cell type and time point are not known. The genes are TRBV6-5 and TRBJ1-1; no clear D gene. Material for sequencing was PBMCs or a T cell subset sorted from them (not recorded which). In nucleotides, the CDR3 is TGTGCCAGCAGCCCGAAGTGGGGCACTGAAGCTTTCTTT. It is translated as CASSPKWGTEAFF.